The 2 T cell receptor beta chains listed next were all sequenced from one sample in a study of blood T cells in healthy people across ages. Next came a second PCR, run for about 7 to 12 cycles, which used a sample-barcoded 5' primer along with a J-beta primer mix. One entry per CDR3 protein results from TCRdb running MiXCR on the 5' RACE reads. This table holds 540,000 or so distinct CDR3 sequences, 24% found once. This same sample was also taken into another study, of T cells of mothers and their children.

The material sequenced was blood. Receptor source: a boy between 5 and 17 years old in good health.

V and J are TRBV4-3 and TRBJ2-3, with 10 positions matching TRBD2. This CDR3 has 15 residues. Germline CDR1 LGHNA, CDR2 YSLEER. J gave up 8 bases and V 2 bases, and 7 bases lay outside the gene matches. CDR3 sequence: CASSQTGAGGGTQYF. The CDR3 DNA reads as TGCGCCAGCAGCCAAACGGGAGCGGGAGGGGGTACGCAGTATTTT.

This clonotype was seen only a few times. V is TRBV7-6 and J is TRBJ1-5; TRBD1 is a possible D gene (6 bases). Trimming cost V 6 bases and J 0 bases, with 18 bases left between them. The CDR3 totals 17 residues. Per the germline V gene, CDR1 is SGHVS and CDR2 is FNYEAQ. CDR3 bases: TGTGCCAGCAGTCCAGGTCGAGGACAGTTTAGCAATCAGCCCCAGCATTTT. This translates into CASSPGRGQFSNQPQHF. Using reference TRBV7-6 and TRBJ1-5 for the parts outside the CDR3, the full variable domain is GAGVSQSPRYKVTKRGQDVALRCDPISGHVSLYWYRQALGQGPEFLTYFNYEAQQDKSGLPNDRFSAERPEGSISTLTIQRTEQRDSAMYRCASSPGRGQFSNQPQHFGDGTRLSIL.